This is a list of T cell receptor beta chains from one sample in a study of T cells in Graves' hyperthyroidism and ophthalmopathy. TCRdb redid the calling of the multiplex PCR reads with MiXCR, one entry per CDR3 protein. The sample carries about 530,000 distinct CDR3 sequences, 15% to 20% recorded once. The sequenced material came from blood. The receptors were gathered from a woman between 18 and 30 years old with Graves' ophthalmopathy. CDR3s include the opening cysteine and the closing phenylalanine or tryptophan. D genes are given only for firm matches. Clone size, where shown, is once, few, many, or a class for clones that have expanded.

J,V,size,D,DNA,CDR3
TRBJ2-1,TRBV19,NA,NA,TGTGCCAGTAGTTGGGAGTGGGGCGGGCTCTACAATGAGCAGTTCTTC,CASSWEWGGLYNEQFF
TRBJ2-1,TRBV6-9,NA,NA,TGTGCCAGCAGTTACCTCGGCTGGTTTTTCTACAATGAGCAGTTCTTC,CASSYLGWFFYNEQFF
TRBJ1-1,TRBV2,many,NA,TGTGCCAGCAGTGAAGGTCGGGGAAACACTGAAGCTTTCTTT,CASSEGRGNTEAFF
TRBJ1-1,TRBV28,NA,TRBD1,TGTGCCAGCAGTCTCAGGACAGGGGCAAACACTGAAGCTTTCTTT,CASSLRTGANTEAFF
TRBJ1-1,TRBV2,many,TRBD1,TGTGCCAGCACTGACAGGGAGAACACTGAAGCTTTCTTT,CASTDRENTEAFF
TRBJ2-1,TRBV5-6,many,NA,TGTGCCAGCAGCAGTGGAGAGGTGGGAGTAATCGACAATGAGCAGTTCTTC,CASSSGEVGVIDNEQFF
TRBJ2-5,TRBV11-3,NA,NA,TGTGCCAGCAGCTTAGGGGCCGGACAGCAAGAGACCCAGTACTTC,CASSLGAGQQETQYF
TRBJ2-1,TRBV7-6,few,NA,TGTGCCAGCAGCTTAGAAGAGACCCAGGAGCAGTTCTTC,CASSLEETQEQFF
TRBJ1-2,TRBV28,few,TRBD1,TGTGCCAGCACCCCCGGGACAGTTTATGGCTACACCTTC,CASTPGTVYGYTF
TRBJ1-5,TRBV28,NA,NA,TGTGCCACCCTTATTCGTGGGACTTTGTATCAGCCCCAGCATTTT,CATLIRGTLYQPQHF
TRBJ2-2,TRBV10-3,few,NA,TGTGCCATCAGCCCGGGTCGGGAGCTGTTTTTT,CAISPGRELFF
TRBJ2-2,TRBV20-1,few,NA,TGCAGTGCTAGCGGAAACACCGGGGAGCTGTTTTTT,CSASGNTGELFF
TRBJ2-7,TRBV4-2,NA,TRBD2,TGTGCCAGCAGCCAAGAAGGACTAGAGTACGAGCAGTACTTC,CASSQEGLEYEQYF
TRBJ1-3,TRBV4-1,NA,NA,TGCGCCAGCAGCCAGTGGATGGGAAAAGCTGGAAACACCATATATTTT,CASSQWMGKAGNTIYF
TRBJ1-2,TRBV28,few,TRBD1,TGTGCCAGCCATGGCGGGACAGGGTTGGGCTACACCTTC,CASHGGTGLGYTF
TRBJ2-2,TRBV2,many,TRBD2,TGTGCCAGCAGGGAGGGACTAGCGGGGGACACCGGGGAGCTGTTTTTT,CASREGLAGDTGELFF
TRBJ2-7,TRBV7-9,NA,TRBD1,TGTGCCAGCAGTTCGGACAGGGAGGATTACGAGCAGTACTTC,CASSSDREDYEQYF
TRBJ1-6,TRBV7-2,NA,NA,TGTGCCAGCAGCTTAGTCGGGAACTCCTATAATTCACCCCTCCACTTT,CASSLVGNSYNSPLHF
TRBJ1-2,TRBV10-3,few,NA,TGTGCCATCAGTGTAGAACATCGCAGCTACACCTTC,CAISVEHRSYTF
TRBJ2-1,TRBV28,many,NA,TGTGCCAGCAGTTCGCAACCCAGGGCCCATGAGCAGTTCTTC,CASSSQPRAHEQFF
TRBJ2-5,TRBV3-1,NA,TRBD1,TGTGCCAGCAGCCAAGTTGAGGACAGGGTCGGGGAGACCCAGTACTTC,CASSQVEDRVGETQYF
TRBJ1-3,TRBV5-5,NA,NA,TGTGCCAGCAGCCCCCTCCCAACTGGAAACACCATATATTTT,CASSPLPTGNTIYF
TRBJ2-7,TRBV7-2,many,TRBD1,TGTGCCAGCAGCTTAGAAGGGGGCCTCTACGAGCAGTACTTC,CASSLEGGLYEQYF
TRBJ1-2,TRBV18,many,NA,TGTGCCAGCTCACCAGGGACTTCCAACCATGGCTACACCTTC,CASSPGTSNHGYTF
TRBJ2-7,TRBV5-5,many,NA,TGTGCCAGCAGCTTGGTAGGCAGTCGGCCTAGCTACGAGCAGTACTTC,CASSLVGSRPSYEQYF
TRBJ2-3,TRBV29-1,NA,TRBD2,TGCAGCGTTGCGGGACTAGCGGGTGGCGGGGATACGCAGTATTTT,CSVAGLAGGGDTQYF
TRBJ2-7,TRBV5-6,many,TRBD1,TGTGCCAGCAGCTTGGGTGGGACAGGGACGAGGGAGCAGTACTTC,CASSLGGTGTREQYF
TRBJ1-3,TRBV10-1,few,TRBD1,TGCGCCAGCAGTCCGGGACAGGGGGCCTCTGGAAACACCATATATTTT,CASSPGQGASGNTIYF